The clone carrying this T cell receptor beta chain was found many times. This record belongs to a study of T-cell reconstitution after alpha-beta-depleted transplantation in children. V shed 6 bases and J shed 5 bases, with 8 bases lying between them. This CDR3 is built from 12 residues. Germline V gene data show CDR1 as KGHSH and CDR2 as LQKENI. The library targeted TCRbeta and was prepared with unique molecular identifiers. MiXCR, run by TCRdb on the PCR reads, gives a single entry per CDR3 protein. The data hold approximately 420,000 distinct CDR3 sequences, with about a tenth observed a single time.

J is TRBJ2-1 and V is TRBV18; D uncertain. The clonotype comes from a human donor who donated a stem cell graft to a child with acute myeloid leukemia. The sequences come from PBMCs from the stem cell graft donor, collected from the stem cell graft. The CDR3 coding sequence is TGTGCCAGCTCCCGGCCGCACAATGAGCAGTTCTTC. It translates to CASSRPHNEQFF.